This T cell receptor beta chain came from a study of regulatory T cells in long-lasting Graves disease. According to the study, TCR beta libraries were built with iRepertoire HTBI primers and CDR3-region Arm-PCR. A single record per CDR3 protein comes from TCRdb applying MiXCR to the multiplex PCR reads. The sample contains roughly 510,000 distinct CDR3 sequences, about 15% of which appear only once. Specified time point: newly diagnosed GD, antithyroid drugs for less than 3 months. The TCR library was made from RNA that had been extracted from PBMCs in TRIzol. This clonotype appeared a few times. Germline assignment: CDR1 SGHRS and CDR2 YFSETQ. This CDR3 has 15 residues. The ends were cut back, 0 bases at V and 6 bases at J, with 16 bases in the middle. These same data were also listed under a study on T cells in Graves' hyperthyroidism and ophthalmopathy.

Sequenced material: peripheral blood mononuclear cells (PBMCs), taken at new diagnosis, from a patient treated with antithyroid drugs. The V call is TRBV5-1, the J call TRBJ2-7; no reliable D call. This clonotype was obtained from a man aged 18 to 29 with Graves disease. The chain's CDR3 is CASSLEETHNREQYF. DNA of the CDR3: TGCGCCAGCAGCTTGGAGGAAACCCACAACCGCGAGCAGTACTTC.